This T cell receptor (beta chain) was recovered during a study of T cell changes during pregnancy in multiple sclerosis. Trimming removed 6 bases from V and 4 bases from J; junction bases left unmatched: 14. Germline CDR1 MNHNY, CDR2 SVGAGI (reference sequence). The CDR3 is 16 residues long. Profiling relied on immunoSEQ multiplex PCR, and the TCRdb table lists in-frame clones only, not all of them. The table includes around 30,000 clones, just over 90% detected once. Sequencing used CD4+ T cells from peripheral blood mononuclear cells, obtained after pregnancy. This clonotype was sampled from a female donor with multiple sclerosis, enrolled in a pregnancy study. V and J are TRBV6-6 and TRBJ1-1; 7 bases agree with TRBD1. CDR3 nucleotides: TGTGCCAGCAGAGCCCAGCAGGGGGAAACCGCCACTGAAGCTTTCTTT. Residues: CASRAQQGETATEAFF.